This TCR beta chain derives from a study of CD8+CD57+ T cells in acquired aplastic anemia. Study-level background: Sorted CD4+ and CD8+ cells gave a mean 3.2 ug DNA, range roughly 0.2 to 27.4 ug. Study-wide findings and caveats: Patients and controls were not found to differ significantly in CD8+ Simpson's diversity.

Patients included in sequencing had previously demonstrated CD8+CD57+ cell expansion by flow cytometry. Blood sampling was performed on the patients, and none of them had received therapy by then. Comments on this clonotype: The target antigen is unknown.

TCR beta VDJ and CDR3 profiles were obtained from a genomic DNA template. TCRdb re-derived calls from the reads in MiXCR, one entry per CDR3 protein. The sample yields over 150,000 distinct CDR3 sequences, approximately 48% seen once. The sample comprised sorted CD4+, CD8+, or CD8+CD57+ T cells (not recorded which) from PBMCs. The sequence derives from a human donor with aplastic anemia.

CDR3 nucleotide sequence: TGTGCCACCGCGGGCACAGAAGCCTACGAGCAGTACTTC. Protein sequence: CATAGTEAYEQYF. The chain links TRBV7-2 to TRBJ2-7; D is perhaps TRBD2 (5 bases). Germline V gene lookup returns CDR1 SGHTA and CDR2 FQGNSA. The CDR3 totals 13 residues. V dropped 10 bases and J dropped 2 bases, with 15 bases sitting between them.